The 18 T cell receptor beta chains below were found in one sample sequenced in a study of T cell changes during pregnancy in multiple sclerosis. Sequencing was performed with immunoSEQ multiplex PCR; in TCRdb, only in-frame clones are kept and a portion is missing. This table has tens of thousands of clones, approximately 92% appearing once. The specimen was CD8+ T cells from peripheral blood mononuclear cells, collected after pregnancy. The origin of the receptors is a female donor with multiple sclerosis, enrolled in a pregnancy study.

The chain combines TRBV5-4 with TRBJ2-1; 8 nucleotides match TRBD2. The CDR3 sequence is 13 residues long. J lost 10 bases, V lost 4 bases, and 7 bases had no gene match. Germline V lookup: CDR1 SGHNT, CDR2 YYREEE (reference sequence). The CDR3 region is CASSPAGGWEQFF. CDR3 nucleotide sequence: TGTGCCAGCAGCCCCGCGGGGGGATGGGAGCAGTTCTTC.

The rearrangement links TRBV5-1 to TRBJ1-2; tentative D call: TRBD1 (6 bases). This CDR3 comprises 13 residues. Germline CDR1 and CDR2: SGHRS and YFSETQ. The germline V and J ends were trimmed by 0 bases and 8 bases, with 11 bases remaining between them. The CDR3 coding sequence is TGCGCCAGCAGCTTGGAGGGGGACCTCGGCTACACCTTC. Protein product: CASSLEGDLGYTF.

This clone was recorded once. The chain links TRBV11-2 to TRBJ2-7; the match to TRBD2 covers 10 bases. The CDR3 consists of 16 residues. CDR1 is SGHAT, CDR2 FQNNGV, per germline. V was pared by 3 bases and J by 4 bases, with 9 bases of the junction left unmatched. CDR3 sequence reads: CASSFSASGRQYEQYF. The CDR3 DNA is TGTGCCAGCAGCTTCTCGGCTAGCGGGAGACAATACGAGCAGTACTTC.

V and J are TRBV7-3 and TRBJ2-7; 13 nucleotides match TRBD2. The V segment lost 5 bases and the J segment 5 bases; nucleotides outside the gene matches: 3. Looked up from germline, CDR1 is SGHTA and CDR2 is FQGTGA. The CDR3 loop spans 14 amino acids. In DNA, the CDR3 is TGTGCCAGCAGCGCCGGACTAGCGGGAGACGAGCAGTACTTC. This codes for CASSAGLAGDEQYF.

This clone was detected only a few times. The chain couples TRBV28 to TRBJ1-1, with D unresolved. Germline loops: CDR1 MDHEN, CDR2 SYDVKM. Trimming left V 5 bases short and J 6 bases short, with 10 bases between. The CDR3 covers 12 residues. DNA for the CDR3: TGTGCCAGCAGTCCGGTAGGAGCTGAAGCTTTCTTT. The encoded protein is CASSPVGAEAFF.

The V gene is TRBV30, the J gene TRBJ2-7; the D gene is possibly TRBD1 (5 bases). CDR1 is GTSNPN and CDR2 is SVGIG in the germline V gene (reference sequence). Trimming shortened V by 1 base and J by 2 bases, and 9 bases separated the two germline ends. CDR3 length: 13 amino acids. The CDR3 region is CAWSEDTPYEQYF. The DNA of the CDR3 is TGTGCCTGGAGTGAGGACACACCCTACGAGCAGTACTTC.

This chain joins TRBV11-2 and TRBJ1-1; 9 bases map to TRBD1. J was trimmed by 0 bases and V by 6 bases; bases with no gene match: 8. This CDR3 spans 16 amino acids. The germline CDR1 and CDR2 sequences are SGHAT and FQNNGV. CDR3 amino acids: CASRFHRGPLNTEAFF. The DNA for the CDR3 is TGTGCCAGCAGGTTTCACAGGGGGCCCCTGAACACTGAAGCTTTCTTT.

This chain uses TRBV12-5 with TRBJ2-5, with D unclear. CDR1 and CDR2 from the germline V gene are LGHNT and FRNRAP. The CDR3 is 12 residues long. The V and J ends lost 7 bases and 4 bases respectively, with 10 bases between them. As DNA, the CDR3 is TGTGCTAGTGCCGGTCAGGTAGAGACCCAGTACTTC. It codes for CASAGQVETQYF. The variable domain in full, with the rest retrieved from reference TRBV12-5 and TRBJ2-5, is DARVTQTPRHKVTEMGQEVTMRCQPILGHNTVFWYRQTMMQGLELLAYFRNRAPLDDSGMPKDRFSAEMPDATLATLKIQPSEPRDSAVYFCASAGQVETQYFGPGTRLLVL.

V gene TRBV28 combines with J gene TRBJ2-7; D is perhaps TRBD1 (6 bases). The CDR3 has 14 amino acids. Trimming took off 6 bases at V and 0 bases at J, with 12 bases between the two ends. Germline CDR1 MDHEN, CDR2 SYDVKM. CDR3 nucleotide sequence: TGTGCCAGCAGCTTCGGGACAATCTCCTACGAGCAGTACTTC. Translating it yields CASSFGTISYEQYF.

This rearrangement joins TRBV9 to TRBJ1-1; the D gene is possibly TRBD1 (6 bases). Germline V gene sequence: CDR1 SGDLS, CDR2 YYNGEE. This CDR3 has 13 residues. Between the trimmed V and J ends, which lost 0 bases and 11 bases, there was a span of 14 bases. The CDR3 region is CASSVGGGSRAFF. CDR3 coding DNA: TGTGCCAGCAGCGTAGGCGGGGGCAGTCGGGCTTTCTTT.

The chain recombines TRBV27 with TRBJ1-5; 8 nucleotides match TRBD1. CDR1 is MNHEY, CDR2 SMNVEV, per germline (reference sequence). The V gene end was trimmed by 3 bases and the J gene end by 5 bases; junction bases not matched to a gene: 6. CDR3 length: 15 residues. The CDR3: CASSFVRGLDQPQHF. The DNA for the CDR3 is TGTGCCAGCAGTTTTGTCAGGGGGCTTGATCAGCCCCAGCATTTT.

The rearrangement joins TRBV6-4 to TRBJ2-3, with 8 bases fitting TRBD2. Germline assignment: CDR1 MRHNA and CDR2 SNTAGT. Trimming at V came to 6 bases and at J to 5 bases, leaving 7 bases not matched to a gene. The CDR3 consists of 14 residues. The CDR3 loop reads CASRTGGAGDTQYF. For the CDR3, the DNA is TGTGCCAGCAGAACGGGGGGGGCCGGAGATACGCAGTATTTT.

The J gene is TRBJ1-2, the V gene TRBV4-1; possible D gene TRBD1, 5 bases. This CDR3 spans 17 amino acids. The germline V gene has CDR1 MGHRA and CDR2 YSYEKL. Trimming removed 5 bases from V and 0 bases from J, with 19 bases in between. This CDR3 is CASSGRGRTGANYGYTF. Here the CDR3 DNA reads TGCGCCAGCAGCGGAAGGGGAAGGACGGGCGCTAACTATGGCTACACCTTC.

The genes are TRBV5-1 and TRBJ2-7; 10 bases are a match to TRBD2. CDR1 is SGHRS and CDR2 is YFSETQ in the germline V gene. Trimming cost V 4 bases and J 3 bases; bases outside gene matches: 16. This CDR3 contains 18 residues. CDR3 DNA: TGCGCCAGCAGCCCGCTGGGATATGAGCGGGGGGGTTACTACGAGCAGTACTTC. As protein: CASSPLGYERGGYYEQYF.

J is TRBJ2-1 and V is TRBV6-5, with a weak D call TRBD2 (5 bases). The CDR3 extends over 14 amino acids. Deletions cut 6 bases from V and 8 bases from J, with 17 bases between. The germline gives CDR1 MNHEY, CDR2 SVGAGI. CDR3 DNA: TGTGCCAGCAGCCCCCGACGAGGACTCGATGAGCAGTTCTTC. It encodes CASSPRRGLDEQFF.

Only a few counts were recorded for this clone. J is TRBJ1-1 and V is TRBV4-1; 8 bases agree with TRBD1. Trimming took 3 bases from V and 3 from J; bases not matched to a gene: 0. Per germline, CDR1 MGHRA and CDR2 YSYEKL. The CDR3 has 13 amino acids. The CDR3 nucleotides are TGCGCCAGCAGCCAGGACAGGGACACTGAAGCTTTCTTT. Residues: CASSQDRDTEAFF.

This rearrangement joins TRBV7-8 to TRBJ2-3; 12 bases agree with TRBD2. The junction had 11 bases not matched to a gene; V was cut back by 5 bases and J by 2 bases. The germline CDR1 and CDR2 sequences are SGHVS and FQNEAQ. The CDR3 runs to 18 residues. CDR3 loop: CASSTPELAGGITDTQYF. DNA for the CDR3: TGTGCCAGCAGCACACCCGAACTAGCGGGAGGCATCACAGATACGCAGTATTTT.

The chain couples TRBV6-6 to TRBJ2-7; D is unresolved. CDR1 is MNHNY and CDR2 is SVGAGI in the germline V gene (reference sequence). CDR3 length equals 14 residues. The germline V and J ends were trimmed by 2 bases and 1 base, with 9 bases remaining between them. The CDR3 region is CASSYRQTSYEQYF. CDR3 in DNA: TGTGCCAGCAGTTACAGACAAACTTCCTACGAGCAGTACTTC.